The T cell receptor (beta chain) described here comes from a study of PD-L1 blockade in urothelial cancer. About the research overall: Patients started atezolizumab around 2014, 1,200 mg intravenously every 3 weeks.

The CDR3 consists of 17 residues. Trimming at V came to 2 bases and at J to 6 bases, leaving 10 bases not matched to a gene. The germline V gene has CDR1 LNHDA and CDR2 SQIVND (reference sequence). Time point of the sample: peripheral blood 6 weeks after treatment start. Synthetic TCR analog templates were spiked into each PCR. TCRdb keeps only in-frame clones here, not all; method: immunoSEQ multiplex PCR. This repertoire shows 35,000 to 45,000 clones, 84% found once; its top ten account for over 9.5%. This receptor was obtained from a middle-aged man with urothelial cancer. This rearrangement joins TRBV19 to TRBJ2-2, with 9 bases matching TRBD2. The source material was PBMCs, sampled around atezolizumab (anti-PD-L1) treatment. The CDR3 region is CASSITRAGGPSGELFF. CDR3 bases: TGTGCCAGTAGTATAACCCGGGCGGGAGGGCCTTCCGGGGAGCTGTTTTTT.